The 24 T cell receptor beta chains presented below share a single source sample, sequenced in a study of blood T cell repertoires in COVID-19. This table comes from immunoSEQ multiplex PCR, and its TCRdb copy is limited to in-frame clones, with some not included. This sample carries over 80,000 clones, less than 85% of them seen once, and the ten largest clones take around 18%. Sequenced input: peripheral blood. The receptor set was obtained from a woman of 80 years or more with active or convalescent COVID-19.

The CDR3 is CASSGDRDNYGYTF. CDR3 nucleotides: TGTGCCAGCAGCGGTGACCGGGATAACTATGGCTACACCTTC. The rearrangement links TRBV7-9 to TRBJ1-2; D is ambiguous. Germline V lookup: CDR1 SEHNR, CDR2 FQNEAQ (reference sequence). CDR3 size: 14 residues. Trimming pared 5 bases from V and 1 base from J, leaving 11 bases between.

The rearrangement links TRBV7-8 to TRBJ2-7; TRBD2 aligns across 9 bases. There are 15 residues in the CDR3. Germline V gene sequence: CDR1 SGHVS, CDR2 FQNEAQ. The ends lost 0 bases at V and 3 bases at J; junction bases unmatched: 3. Written as DNA, the CDR3 is TGTGCCAGCAGCTTAGCCGGGACTAGCAGCTACGAGCAGTACTTC. The encoded protein is CASSLAGTSSYEQYF. The full variable domain, its missing parts supplied by reference TRBV7-8 and TRBJ2-7, is GAGVSQSPRYKVAKRGQDVALRCDPISGHVSLFWYQQALGQGPEFLTYFQNEAQLDKSGLPSDRFFAERPEGSVSTLKIQRTQQEDSAVYLCASSLAGTSSYEQYFGPGTRLTVT.

The rearrangement links TRBV2 to TRBJ2-2; 7 bases are shared with TRBD1. Germline CDR1 and CDR2: SNHLY and FYNNEI. V lost 6 bases to trimming and J lost 2 bases; unmatched junction nucleotides: 3. The CDR3 contains 14 residues. CDR3 in DNA: TGTGCCAGCAGGGGGGACAGCAACACCGGGGAGCTGTTTTTT. Protein product: CASRGDSNTGELFF.

V gene TRBV4-3 combines with J gene TRBJ2-7, with D perhaps TRBD2 (5 bases). The CDR3 length is 15 residues. Germline V gives CDR1 LGHNA, CDR2 YSLEER. Trimming cost V 2 bases and J 2 bases, with 13 bases left between them. The CDR3 bases are TGCGCCAGCAGCCAAAGATCCGACGGGGCCTACGAGCAGTACTTC. It specifies CASSQRSDGAYEQYF.

V gene TRBV5-5 combines with J gene TRBJ1-4; TRBD1 matches 9 bases. There are 15 residues in the CDR3. V shed 3 bases, J shed 5 bases, and the junction held 5 bases outside the gene matches. Germline lookup yields CDR1 SGHKS and CDR2 YYEKEE (reference sequence). CDR3 nucleotide sequence: TGTGCCAGCAGCTCCTACAGGGGGCCGAATGAAAAACTGTTTTTT. Amino acid sequence: CASSSYRGPNEKLFF.

The chain links TRBV4-3 to TRBJ2-7, with D perhaps TRBD2 (6 bases). CDR1 and CDR2 from the germline V gene are LGHNA and YSLEER. With 0 bases removed from V and 4 bases from J, the gap between germline ends came to 7 bases. This CDR3 is 13 amino acids long. CDR3 amino acids: CASSQDGGYEQYF. The CDR3 DNA follows: TGCGCCAGCAGCCAAGACGGGGGTTACGAGCAGTACTTC.

The sample holds a few counts of this clone. The chain couples TRBV24-1 to TRBJ2-2, with D possibly TRBD2 on 6 matching bases. Germline V lookup: CDR1 KGHDR, CDR2 SFDVKD. The CDR3 loop spans 15 amino acids. V was shortened by 5 bases and J by 6 bases, with 15 bases between the two germline ends. The CDR3 sequence: CATSGGVREAGELFF. The CDR3 DNA is TGTGCCACCAGTGGCGGGGTAAGGGAGGCCGGGGAGCTGTTTTTT.

The J gene is TRBJ2-7, the V gene TRBV18; unclear D gene. V lost 1 base and J 4 bases, leaving 8 bases between the germline ends. The CDR3 runs 13 residues. Germline CDR1 is KGHSH and CDR2 is LQKENI. The CDR3 reads CASSPQAGYEQYF. CDR3 bases: TGTGCCAGCTCACCACAGGCAGGTTACGAGCAGTACTTC.

The chain is built from TRBV7-9 and TRBJ2-3; 9 bases map to TRBD2. This CDR3 spans 16 amino acids. Per the germline V gene, CDR1 is SEHNR and CDR2 is FQNEAQ (reference sequence). Trimming removed 1 base from V and 2 bases from J; junction bases left unmatched: 4. For the CDR3, the DNA is TGTGCCAGCAGCTTAGATCCTAGCGGGACCACAGATACGCAGTATTTT. Translated: CASSLDPSGTTDTQYF. The entire variable domain, with the rest obtained from reference TRBV7-9 and TRBJ2-3, is as follows: DTGVSQNPRHKITKRGQNVTFRCDPISEHNRLYWYRQTLGQGPEFLTYFQNEAQLEKSRLLSDRFSAERPKGSFSTLEIQRTEQGDSAMYLCASSLDPSGTTDTQYFGPGTRLTVL.

The V and J genes are TRBV6-5 and TRBJ2-7; D is perhaps TRBD1 (6 bases). CDR3 length: 13 amino acids. CDR1 MNHEY and CDR2 SVGAGI come from the germline V gene. Trimming stripped 4 bases from V and 7 bases from J, with 14 bases between. The DNA of the CDR3 is TGTGCCAGCAGTTTCAGACAGGTGGGGGAGCAGTACTTC. Translating it yields CASSFRQVGEQYF.

This chain connects TRBV7-2 to TRBJ1-3; D remains ambiguous. The germline V and J ends were trimmed by 5 bases and 1 base, with 18 bases remaining between them. The CDR3 sequence is 17 residues long. The germline gives CDR1 SGHTA, CDR2 FQGNSA. The CDR3 loop is CASSPVGLGVSGNTIYF. CDR3 DNA sequence: TGTGCCAGCAGCCCCGTCGGGTTAGGCGTTTCTGGAAACACCATATATTTT.

The rearrangement links TRBV15 to TRBJ2-1, with a weak D call TRBD2 (5 bases). The CDR3 loop spans 15 amino acids. Germline-derived CDR1 and CDR2 are LNHNV and YYDKDF (reference sequence). Trimming took 5 bases from V and 1 from J, leaving 12 bases between them. The chain's CDR3 is CATSAGVASYNEQFF. CDR3 nucleotides: TGTGCCACCAGCGCGGGCGTGGCGTCCTACAATGAGCAGTTCTTC.

V usage is TRBV6-1 and J usage is TRBJ2-1; D is undetermined. Trimming stripped 1 base from V and 0 bases from J, with 7 bases between. This CDR3 has 15 residues. Germline assignment: CDR1 MNHNS and CDR2 SASEGT. The CDR3 coding sequence is TGTGCCAGCAGTGAAGTAGGCGGCTCCTACAATGAGCAGTTCTTC. Amino acids: CASSEVGGSYNEQFF.

The gene calls are TRBV3-1 (or the pseudogene TRBV3-2) and TRBJ2-5; D is ambiguous. Germline V gene data show CDR1 as LGHDT and CDR2 as YNNKEL (reference sequence). This CDR3 has 16 residues. Trimming removed 4 bases at V and 4 bases at J, with 19 bases between. The CDR3 sequence: CASSRWIDSLGETQYF. Written as DNA, the CDR3 is TGTGCCAGCAGCCGATGGATTGACTCGCTGGGAGAGACCCAGTACTTC.

This chain connects TRBV6-5 to TRBJ1-5; 10 nucleotides line up with TRBD1. CDR3 size: 14 residues. V gave up 8 bases and J gave up 7 bases; unmatched junction bases: 8. Germline lookup yields CDR1 MNHEY and CDR2 SVGAGI. DNA for the CDR3: TGTGCCAGCGGTCCGGGACAGGGGTTCCAGCCCCAGCATTTT. Translated: CASGPGQGFQPQHF.

The chain carries TRBV6-2 or TRBV6-3 and TRBJ1-5, with TRBD1 as a possible D gene (5 bases). The CDR3 is 17 residues long. The V end was cut by 2 bases, the J end by 0 bases, with 14 bases between. Germline V CDR1 and CDR2: MNHEY, SVGEGT. This chain's CDR3 is CASSYEVWGDSNQPQHF. CDR3 nucleotides: TGTGCCAGCAGTTACGAGGTTTGGGGGGATAGCAATCAGCCCCAGCATTTT.

This clone was seen a handful of times. The gene calls are TRBV29-1 and TRBJ2-7; D unresolved. Germline CDR1 is SQVTM and CDR2 is ANQGSEA. Trimming removed 4 bases from V and 0 bases from J, with 7 bases in between. The CDR3 is made up of 12 amino acids. For the CDR3, the DNA is TGCAGCGTTGCAGTCAGCTCCTACGAGCAGTACTTC. Translation: CSVAVSSYEQYF.

V gene TRBV12-3 or TRBV12-4 combines with J gene TRBJ1-1; 7 positions agree with TRBD1. Trimming removed 7 bases from V and 5 bases from J; junction bases left unmatched: 7. There are 13 residues in the CDR3. The CDR3 loop reads CASIEGARTEAFF. The CDR3 nucleotides are TGTGCCAGCATAGAGGGGGCGAGGACTGAAGCTTTCTTT.

The chain has TRBV20-1 and TRBJ1-6; D gene ambiguous. Germline CDR1 and CDR2: DFQATT and SNEGSKA (reference sequence). V was trimmed by 6 bases and J by 4 bases, leaving 4 bases between them. The CDR3 is 11 residues long. The CDR3 DNA follows: TGCAGTGCAGCATATAATTCACCCCTCCACTTT. It encodes CSAAYNSPLHF.

This rearrangement joins TRBV5-1 to TRBJ2-1, with D possibly TRBD2 on 5 matching bases. Trimming pared 4 bases from V and 0 bases from J, leaving 14 bases between. Germline CDR1 reads SGHRS; CDR2 reads YFSETQ. The CDR3 extends over 16 amino acids. DNA of the CDR3: TGCGCCAGCAGCACCCGAGCGGTTAGCTCCTACAATGAGCAGTTCTTC. Its protein is CASSTRAVSSYNEQFF.

The chain carries TRBV24-1 and TRBJ2-5, with a weak D call TRBD2 (6 bases). V was trimmed by 2 bases and J by 5 bases, leaving 11 bases between them. Germline CDR1 reads KGHDR; CDR2 reads SFDVKD. The CDR3 is 14 residues long. The CDR3 here is CATSDSLARETQYF. CDR3 nucleotides: TGTGCCACCAGTGATTCCCTAGCGCGGGAGACCCAGTACTTC.

This rearrangement joins TRBV5-4 to TRBJ2-7; 7 bases align to TRBD2. V dropped 6 bases and J dropped 2; count of bases not matched to a gene: 11. Germline V CDR1 and CDR2: SGHNT, YYREEE (reference sequence). The CDR3 runs to 15 residues. The CDR3 bases are TGTGCCAGCACCCCTGGTGGGAGCGGGGCCTACGAGCAGTACTTC. This encodes CASTPGGSGAYEQYF.

The V and J genes are TRBV28 and TRBJ2-7; 8 positions agree with TRBD2. The CDR3 is 14 residues long. Per germline, CDR1 MDHEN and CDR2 SYDVKM. V shed 4 bases, J shed 7 bases, and the junction held 9 bases outside the gene matches. In DNA form, the CDR3 reads TGTGCCAGCAGTTCTTTTAGCGGGACTGAGGAGCAGTACTTC. Its translation is CASSSFSGTEEQYF. The full variable domain, completed using reference TRBV28 and TRBJ2-7, is DVKVTQSSRYLVKRTGEKVFLECVQDMDHENMFWYRQDPGLGLRLIYFSYDVKMKEKGDIPEGYSVSREKKERFSLILESASTNQTSMYLCASSSFSGTEEQYFGPGTRLTVT.

This chain uses TRBV7-3 with TRBJ2-1; 9 nucleotides match TRBD2. CDR3 length: 16 residues. Germline V CDR1 and CDR2: SGHTA, FQGTGA. The trim removed 1 base at V and 6 bases at J, leaving 7 bases unmatched. The CDR3 spells CASSLMAASGINEQFF. Here the CDR3 DNA reads TGTGCCAGCAGCTTAATGGCGGCTAGCGGGATCAATGAGCAGTTCTTC. Based on the CDR3 plus reference TRBV7-3 and TRBJ2-1, the full variable domain is GAGVSQTPSNKVTEKGKYVELRCDPISGHTALYWYRQSLGQGPEFLIYFQGTGAADDSGLPNDRFFAVRPEGSVSTLKIQRTERGDSAVYLCASSLMAASGINEQFFGPGTRLTVL.